A single sample is the source of the 27 T cell receptor beta chains below, sequenced in a study of spatial heterogeneity in lung cancer. Specified time point: sample taken at primary tumor resection. TCRdb re-analysed the 5' RACE reads in MiXCR, keeping a single row per CDR3 protein. The sample holds about 18,000 distinct CDR3 sequences, roughly a tenth seen once. These receptors have no identified antigens. The study's findings and limits: Tumoral mutation counts were tracked by counts of expanded intratumoral alpha and beta TCRs.

The material sequenced was lung tumor tissue, taken at surgery. These receptors originate from a female donor with early-stage non-small cell lung cancer.

This clonotype was observed many times. This beta chain lies outside the target of a library built for alpha chains; its clone size means little. The genes are TRBV20-1 and TRBJ2-7, with 9 positions matching TRBD1. The V gene end was trimmed by 2 bases and the J gene end by 6 bases; junction bases not matched to a gene: 2. The CDR3 loop spans 12 amino acids. Germline-derived CDR1 and CDR2 are DFQATT and SNEGSKA (reference sequence). The CDR3 here is CSARLTGGEQYF. The CDR3 DNA is TGCAGTGCTAGACTGACAGGGGGCGAGCAGTACTTC.

This clonotype was seen ten or more times. Because the library targeted alpha chains, this beta chain is an off-target read whose size means little. This chain links TRBV15 with TRBJ2-3, with unresolved D. This CDR3 comprises 13 residues. Germline CDR1 LNHNV, CDR2 YYDKDF (reference sequence). The V and J ends lost 3 bases and 2 bases respectively, with 6 bases between them. CDR3 nucleotide sequence: TGTGCCACCAGCAGGGGTTACACAGATACGCAGTATTTT. This gives the protein CATSRGYTDTQYF.

This clonotype has a count of ten or more. This beta chain is an unintended read in a library built for alpha chains; its size means little. This chain connects TRBV20-1 to TRBJ1-2; TRBD1 might be the D (6 bases). Looked up from germline, CDR1 is DFQATT and CDR2 is SNEGSKA (reference sequence). CDR3 length: 13 amino acids. The V gene lost 2 bases and the J gene lost 0 bases, with 7 bases spanning the gap. The CDR3 sequence is CSARRTANYGYTF. Here the CDR3 DNA reads TGCAGTGCTAGACGGACAGCTAACTATGGCTACACCTTC.

Points on this clonotype: This beta chain is an off-target read within a library intended for alpha chains, so its frequency means little. This chain connects TRBV6-1 to TRBJ1-1; D unresolved. Germline CDR1 MNHNS, CDR2 SASEGT. V shed 8 bases and J shed 0 bases, with 16 bases lying between them. This CDR3 comprises 15 residues. CDR3 sequence (DNA): TGTGCCAGCTATTCAATGGTCGGAGTGAACACTGAAGCTTTCTTT. The encoded protein is CASYSMVGVNTEAFF.

This clonotype was seen more than once but under ten times. Because the library targeted alpha chains, this beta chain is an off-target read whose size means little. The V and J genes are TRBV2 and TRBJ1-1; tentative D call: TRBD1 (5 bases). This CDR3 has 14 amino acids. The germline V and J ends were trimmed by 4 bases and 4 bases, with 13 bases remaining between them. Germline V gives CDR1 SNHLY, CDR2 FYNNEI. In nucleotides, the CDR3 is TGTGCCAGCAGTGGCCCCGGGGGTGGCACTGAAGCTTTCTTT. Encoded protein: CASSGPGGGTEAFF.

Ten or more counts support this clonotype. This beta chain is an off-target read within a library intended for alpha chains, so its frequency means little. V and J are TRBV7-3 and TRBJ1-1, with 7 bases lining up with TRBD1. This CDR3 is built from 14 residues. V lost 5 bases to trimming and J lost 4 bases; unmatched junction nucleotides: 7. Germline V gene sequence: CDR1 SGHTA, CDR2 FQGTGA. The CDR3 DNA is TGTGCCAGCAGCAGCTCCGGGACAGTCACTGAAGCTTTCTTT. This encodes CASSSSGTVTEAFF. Variable domain in full (rest from reference TRBV7-3 and TRBJ1-1): GAGVSQTPSNKVTEKGKYVELRCDPISGHTALYWYRQSLGQGPEFLIYFQGTGAADDSGLPNDRFFAVRPEGSVSTLKIQRTERGDSAVYLCASSSSGTVTEAFFGQGTRLTVV.

This clonotype came up many times. This beta chain is an off-target read within a library intended for alpha chains, so its frequency means little. The genes are TRBV19 and TRBJ1-2; no reliable D call. The CDR3 runs 10 residues. V lost 3 bases to trimming and J lost 4 bases, with 0 bases between them. Germline CDR1 reads LNHDA; CDR2 reads SQIVND (reference sequence). CDR3 sequence: CASSIYGYTF. As DNA, the CDR3 is TGTGCCAGTAGTATCTATGGCTACACCTTC.

This clonotype is termed medium-sized. A library made for alpha chains picked up this beta chain off target, so its size means little. The rearrangement joins TRBV3-1 to TRBJ2-1, with D perhaps matching TRBD2 (5 bases). Germline V gene data show CDR1 as LGHDT and CDR2 as YNNKEL (reference sequence). The CDR3 is 13 residues long. V lost 4 bases and J 2 bases, leaving 6 bases between the germline ends. CDR3 in DNA: TGTGCCAGCAGCCCGAGGGCCTACAATGAGCAGTTCTTC. This gives the protein CASSPRAYNEQFF.

Notes on this clonotype: This could be a read error, since a much larger clone is one nucleotide away. This beta chain appears as a stray read in a library generated for alpha chains; its size is not informative. The chain carries TRBV2 and TRBJ1-5; a weak D match, TRBD1 (6 bases). The CDR3 runs 14 residues. Trimming took off 5 bases at V and 9 bases at J, with 17 bases between the two ends. Germline V gene data show CDR1 as SNHLY and CDR2 as FYNNEI. The CDR3 loop is CASSPDRDKWPQHF. The CDR3 DNA reads TGTGCCAGCAGTCCTGACCGGGACAAATGGCCCCAGCATTTT.

This clonotype has at least ten counts. A library made for alpha chains picked up this beta chain off target, so its size means little. The V and J genes are TRBV6-2 or TRBV6-3 and TRBJ1-1; 9 bases line up with TRBD1. Trimming cost V 2 bases and J 5 bases; bases outside gene matches: 12. CDR1 is MNHEY, CDR2 SVGEGT, per germline. The CDR3 is made up of 17 amino acids. The CDR3 loop reads CASSYGGQGLSRTEAFF. CDR3 DNA: TGTGCCAGCAGTTACGGGGGACAGGGCTTGTCTAGAACTGAAGCTTTCTTT.

This clonotype was seen a handful of times. This beta chain is a stray read from a library made for alpha chains; its abundance is not meaningful. V and J are TRBV20-1 and TRBJ2-3; D may be TRBD1 or TRBD2 (6 bases each). V shed 1 base and J shed 3 bases, with 17 bases lying between them. The CDR3 is 16 amino acids. CDR1 and CDR2 from the germline V gene are DFQATT and SNEGSKA (reference sequence). The CDR3 spells CSARGPPWRGTDTQYF. The CDR3, as DNA: TGCAGTGCTAGAGGACCTCCCTGGAGGGGGACAGATACGCAGTATTTT.

With regard to this clonotype: As an off-target read in a library built for alpha chains, this beta chain has a frequency of little significance. J is TRBJ2-2 and V is TRBV14; D may be TRBD2 (7 bases). The CDR3 spans 19 residues. V was pared by 4 bases and J by 1 base, with 22 bases between. The germline V gene has CDR1 SGHDN and CDR2 FVKESK. The CDR3 bases are TGTGCCAGCAGCCCGAGACTAGCCAGGGGAACAGGGAACACCGGGGAGCTGTTTTTT. This encodes CASSPRLARGTGNTGELFF.

In this sample, this clonotype turned up a few times. This beta chain is an unintended read in a library built for alpha chains; its size means little. V usage is TRBV7-2 and J usage is TRBJ2-5; TRBD1 is a possible D gene (5 bases). V dropped 5 bases and J dropped 8 bases, with 15 bases sitting between them. The CDR3 spans 13 residues. Germline CDR1 SGHTA, CDR2 FQGNSA. CDR3 region: CASSRNRKDTQYF. In DNA, the CDR3 is TGTGCCAGCAGCCGGAACAGGAAGGACACCCAGTACTTC.

With regard to this clonotype: Since it is a stray read in a library aimed at alpha chains, this beta chain has a size that is not meaningful. The CDR3 region is CASSSDLTYYYEQYF. The DNA for the CDR3 is TGTGCCAGCAGCTCCGACCTTACATATTACTACGAGCAGTACTTC. V usage is TRBV11-1 and J usage is TRBJ2-7; D unresolved. The CDR3 sequence is 15 residues long. The germline V gene encodes CDR1 SGHAT and CDR2 FQDESV (reference sequence). V lost 4 bases, J lost 3 bases, and 16 bases lay in between.

This clonotype appeared once. This beta chain turned up in a library designed for alpha chains; as an off-target read, its abundance says little. The V and J genes are TRBV12-5 and TRBJ1-1; no firm D call. This CDR3 region has 15 residues. Germline V CDR1 and CDR2: LGHNT, FRNRAP. V shed 1 base and J shed 2 bases, with 11 bases lying between them. CDR3 sequence (DNA): TGTGCTAGTGGTTTGGCCGCCGGACCTAACACTGAAGCTTTCTTT. It encodes CASGLAAGPNTEAFF.

This clonotype was counted a few times. This beta chain represents an off-target read in a library built for alpha chains; its size is of limited meaning. This chain connects TRBV7-8 to TRBJ2-7; TRBD1 aligns across 9 bases. The ends lost 5 bases at V and 4 bases at J; junction bases unmatched: 6. CDR1 and CDR2 (germline): SGHVS, FQNEAQ. This CDR3 is built from 14 residues. CDR3 sequence (DNA): TGTGCCAGCAGCCCCGGACAGGGGAAATACGAGCAGTACTTC. This gives the protein CASSPGQGKYEQYF.

This clonotype showed up many times. This beta chain is an unintended read in a library built for alpha chains; its size means little. The J gene is TRBJ2-3, the V gene TRBV2; TRBD2 aligns across 9 bases. This CDR3 region has 14 residues. The V gene's germline CDR1 is SNHLY and CDR2 FYNNEI. V was pared by 4 bases and J by 4 bases, with 3 bases of the junction left unmatched. The CDR3 is CASSVRGGPDTQYF. For the CDR3, the DNA is TGTGCCAGCAGTGTGCGGGGGGGTCCAGATACGCAGTATTTT.

The sample holds many counts of this clonotype. This beta chain represents an off-target read in a library built for alpha chains; its size is of limited meaning. The V gene is TRBV2, the J gene TRBJ2-1; no clear D gene. This CDR3 is built from 13 residues. Germline-derived CDR1 and CDR2 are SNHLY and FYNNEI. Deletions cut 4 bases from V and 0 bases from J, with 4 bases between. CDR3 region: CASSGVSYNEQFF. CDR3 DNA sequence: TGTGCCAGCAGTGGAGTCTCCTACAATGAGCAGTTCTTC.

This clonotype has only a few counts. With the library built for alpha chains, this beta chain is off target and its frequency is not meaningful. The rearrangement links TRBV20-1 to TRBJ2-2; D call uncertain. Germline lookup yields CDR1 DFQATT and CDR2 SNEGSKA (reference sequence). CDR3 size: 14 residues. V gave up 1 base and J gave up 4 bases, with 10 bases separating them. CDR3 sequence reads: CSARGGMGTGELFF. The CDR3 DNA reads TGCAGTGCTAGAGGGGGAATGGGCACCGGGGAGCTGTTTTTT.

Concerning this clonotype itself: This beta chain is an unintended read in a library built for alpha chains; its size means little. The rearrangement uses TRBV5-5 and TRBJ1-5; D gene uncertain. Germline CDR1 SGHKS, CDR2 YYEKEE (reference sequence). Trimming shortened V by 4 bases and J by 5 bases, and 13 bases separated the two germline ends. There are 14 residues in the CDR3. CDR3 protein: CASSRTGRDQPQHF. CDR3 sequence (DNA): TGTGCCAGCAGCCGGACCGGGCGTGATCAGCCCCAGCATTTT.

Concerning this clonotype: Within a library made for alpha chains, this beta chain is off target, and its count is uninformative. The chain combines TRBV4-3 with TRBJ2-1; perhaps TRBD1 as D (5 bases). Trimming removed 1 base from V and 7 bases from J, with 11 bases in between. This CDR3 has 14 amino acids. CDR1 LGHNA and CDR2 YSLEER come from the germline V gene. CDR3 coding DNA: TGCGCCAGCAGCCAAGGACAGTACGGGAATGAGCAGTTCTTC. This sequence encodes CASSQGQYGNEQFF.

A remark on this clonotype: Found in a library prepared for alpha chains, this beta chain is an off-target read, and its abundance has little meaning. The chain employs TRBV4-2 and TRBJ1-1, with 7 bases that match TRBD1. The CDR3 length is 17 residues. Germline V gene data show CDR1 as LGHNA and CDR2 as YNFKEQ. The junction had 8 bases not matched to a gene; V was cut back by 0 bases and J by 1 base. This CDR3 reads CASSQERGRKENTEAFF. As DNA, the CDR3 is TGTGCCAGCAGCCAAGAAAGGGGGCGCAAAGAGAACACTGAAGCTTTCTTT.

A note on this clonotype: This beta chain lies outside the target of a library built for alpha chains; its clone size means little. V and J are TRBV28 and TRBJ1-4; D might be TRBD1 (5 bases). V was pared by 4 bases and J by 2 bases, with 14 bases between. Per the germline V gene, CDR1 is MDHEN and CDR2 is SYDVKM. This CDR3 is built from 16 residues. The CDR3 bases are TGTGCCAGCAGTTCAACAGGAGGTGCGACTAATGAAAAACTGTTTTTT. Protein sequence: CASSSTGGATNEKLFF.

This clonotype showed up many times. Because this beta chain is a stray read in a library intended to capture alpha chains, its abundance should not be given much weight. CDR3 bases: TGTGCCAGCTCACCGCGCGTTACGAGCTCTGGAAACACCATATATTTT. It encodes CASSPRVTSSGNTIYF. The chain uses TRBV18 and TRBJ1-3; D gene ambiguous. From germline, CDR1 is KGHSH and CDR2 LQKENI. V was pared by 3 bases and J by 0 bases, with 12 bases between. The CDR3 covers 16 residues.

This clonotype was counted a few times. Since it is a stray read in a library aimed at alpha chains, this beta chain has a size that is not meaningful. The chain combines TRBV18 with TRBJ2-7; 9 nucleotides align to TRBD1. Germline trimming cut 4 bases from V and 3 bases from J; bases unmatched to any gene: 7. This CDR3 spans 15 amino acids. Germline loops: CDR1 KGHSH, CDR2 LQKENI. This CDR3 is CASSLTGGNYYEQYF. For the CDR3, the DNA is TGTGCCAGCTCACTGACAGGGGGAAACTACTACGAGCAGTACTTC. The full variable domain, rest sourced from reference TRBV18 and TRBJ2-7, is NAGVMQNPRHLVRRRGQEARLRCSPMKGHSHVYWYRQLPEEGLKFMVYLQKENIIDESGMPKERFSAEFPKEGPSILRIQQVVRGDSAAYFCASSLTGGNYYEQYFGPGTRLTVT.

This clonotype has a count of ten or more. Within a library made for alpha chains, this beta chain is off target, and its count is uninformative. The CDR3 sequence: CASSLYLTSHEQFF. The DNA of the CDR3 is TGTGCCAGCAGTTTGTACTTGACTAGCCATGAGCAGTTCTTC. The gene calls are TRBV12-3 or TRBV12-4 and TRBJ2-1, with 7 bases identical to TRBD2. J lost 8 bases, V lost 3 bases, and 7 bases had no gene match. The CDR3 extends over 14 amino acids.

In this sample, this clonotype turned up many times. Within a library made for alpha chains, this beta chain is off target, and its count is uninformative. J is TRBJ1-5 and V is TRBV12-3 or TRBV12-4; D is ambiguous. Trimming stripped 3 bases from V and 5 bases from J, with 11 bases between. The CDR3 consists of 14 residues. The CDR3 nucleotides are TGTGCCAGCAGTTTCTCGGGGATCGATCAGCCCCAGCATTTT. It yields the protein CASSFSGIDQPQHF.